This T cell receptor (beta chain) was sequenced during a study of T cell responses to AZD1222 COVID-19 vaccine. Produced via immunoSEQ multiplex PCR; TCRdb's table is partial and in-frame only. The table lists around 150,000 clones, approximately 90% of them singletons, with under 4% in the top ten. The CDR3 loop spans 16 amino acids. Germline V lookup: CDR1 SGDLS, CDR2 YYNGEE. V shed 4 bases, J shed 10 bases, and the junction held 13 bases outside the gene matches. General study results and limits: Every sample of the repertoires postdated the peak T cell response. In the spike-specific TCR repertoire, nearly half reportedly target unmutated variant regions. Regions 160-218 and 743-854 held dominance among vaccine-associated CD4 TCRs, which spanned spike.

Second-dose intervals of approximately 4 or approximately 12 weeks were pooled. For this clone: Its antigen is still unknown.

This material consisted of peripheral blood, taken 28 days after the second AZD1222 dose. J is TRBJ1-6 and V is TRBV9, with 8 nucleotides matching TRBD1. The TCR comes from an adult who received the AZD1222 COVID-19 vaccine. CDR3 sequence: CASSSRGNDRGSPLHF. In DNA form, the CDR3 reads TGTGCCAGCAGCTCGAGGGGGAACGACAGGGGATCACCCCTCCACTTT.